This passage covers 6 T cell receptor beta chains from one sample sequenced in a study of T cell responses to AZD1222 COVID-19 vaccine. Method: immunoSEQ multiplex PCR; TCRdb's copy keeps in-frame clones and lacks some. Of about 81,000 clones in the sample, about 86% were seen once. The sequences come from peripheral blood, collected 28 days after the second AZD1222 dose. The source of these receptors is an adult who received the AZD1222 COVID-19 vaccine.

V and J are TRBV21-1 and TRBJ2-1; the table's TRBD2 call for D was not verified on the DNA. TRBV21-1 is designated a pseudogene. The CDR3 is 14 residues long. This CDR3 reads CASSKEKKYNEQFF. The CDR3, as DNA: TGTGCCAGCAGCAAGGAGAAGAAATACAATGAGCAGTTCTTC.

This clone was counted a single time. The chain uses TRBV27 and TRBJ2-1, with D perhaps assigned TRBD1 or TRBD2 (6 bases each). Germline V CDR1 and CDR2: MNHEY, SMNVEV (reference sequence). Trimming cost V 5 bases and J 8 bases, with 16 bases left between them. The CDR3 length is 14 residues. The CDR3 loop is CASSPRGRGDEQFF. For the CDR3, the DNA is TGTGCCAGCAGTCCCCGGGGGCGCGGGGATGAGCAGTTCTTC.

The V and J genes are TRBV28 and TRBJ2-7; 9 positions match TRBD1. Trimming at V came to 8 bases and at J to 3 bases, leaving 8 bases not matched to a gene. This CDR3 comprises 14 residues. CDR1 and CDR2 (germline): MDHEN, SYDVKM. The CDR3 region is CASHSPGQGYEQYF. CDR3 sequence (DNA): TGTGCCAGCCATTCCCCGGGACAGGGCTACGAGCAGTACTTC.

This chain links TRBV5-1 with TRBJ1-5, with 8 bases matching TRBD1. The germline V gene encodes CDR1 SGHRS and CDR2 YFSETQ. Germline trimming cut 0 bases from V and 0 bases from J; bases unmatched to any gene: 5. The CDR3 runs to 17 residues. The CDR3 loop reads CASSLAPGQGSNQPQHF. The DNA for the CDR3 is TGCGCCAGCAGCTTGGCCCCTGGACAGGGTAGCAATCAGCCCCAGCATTTT.

The chain carries TRBV12-3 or TRBV12-4 and TRBJ1-1; TRBD1 agrees at 7 bases. The CDR3 totals 13 residues. V gave up 5 bases and J gave up 6 bases; unmatched junction bases: 6. CDR3 sequence (DNA): TGTGCCAGCAGTCCGACAGGGCCATCTGAAGCTTTCTTT. This codes for CASSPTGPSEAFF.

The rearrangement links TRBV6-5 to TRBJ2-7; D perhaps matches TRBD2 (6 bases). V was cut by 7 bases and J by 0 bases, with 16 bases left in between. Germline V gives CDR1 MNHEY, CDR2 SVGAGI. The CDR3 spans 15 residues. CDR3 sequence: CASNGGTASSYEQYF. For the CDR3, the DNA is TGTGCCAGCAATGGGGGGACCGCTAGCTCCTACGAGCAGTACTTC.